Listed below are T cell receptor beta chains from one sample, sequenced in a study of T cells in Graves' hyperthyroidism and ophthalmopathy. Via MiXCR, TCRdb re-called the multiplex PCR reads, giving one row per CDR3 protein. The repertoire holds around 400,000 distinct CDR3 sequences, with approximately 16% as singletons. The sample taken for sequencing was blood. The source is a woman aged 60-70 years with Graves' ophthalmopathy. CDR3s include the opening cysteine and the closing phenylalanine or tryptophan. The D gene is left open where the match is weak. Clone size is stated in some rows and not others, as once, few, many or a class when expanded.

12	-	few	TRBV3-1	TRBJ2-2	TGTGCCAGCAGCCAAGATAACGGGGAGCTGTTTTTT	CASSQDNGELFF
13	TRBD2	many	TRBV5-1	TRBJ2-7	TGCGCCAGCAGCGTTAGCGGGACCTACGAGCAGTACTTC	CASSVSGTYEQYF
16	-	many	TRBV27	TRBJ1-1	TGTGCCAGCAGGCCTAAATTCAGGCCCTTGAACACTGAAGCTTTCTTT	CASRPKFRPLNTEAFF
14	-	many	TRBV28	TRBJ2-1	TGTGCCAGCAGCCAAAGGGCGACTTACAATGAGCAGTTCTTC	CASSQRATYNEQFF
13	TRBD1	-	TRBV29-1	TRBJ2-7	TGCAGCGTTGAATTGGGACAGGGGCGCGCGCAGTACTTC	CSVELGQGRAQYF
19	TRBD2	-	TRBV28	TRBJ2-7	TGTGCCAGCAGTTTAAAGTACCGGGTAGCGGGAAACCCCTCCTACGAGCAGTACTTC	CASSLKYRVAGNPSYEQYF
15	-	few	TRBV10-3	TRBJ2-7	TGTGCCATCAGTTGGGGGGGCGGTCGCGCCTACGAGCAGTACTTC	CAISWGGGRAYEQYF
13	-	many	TRBV12-3/TRBV12-4	TRBJ2-7	TGTGCCAGCAGTTTAGGTCTAGCTGCCGAGCAGTACTTC	CASSLGLAAEQYF
18	-	-	TRBV12-3/TRBV12-4	TRBJ1-3	TGTGCCAGCAGTTTAAGCGGGACTGGGGGGACCTCTAGTAACACCATATATTTT	CASSLSGTGGTSSNTIYF
16	TRBD2	many	TRBV5-8	TRBJ2-1	TGTGCCAGCAGCTTGGGCCGGACTAGCGGGAGCTATGAGCAGTTCTTC	CASSLGRTSGSYEQFF
13	-	many	TRBV29-1	TRBJ1-2	TGCAGCGTTGGGGACCAACGAAGTGTGGGCTACACCTTC	CSVGDQRSVGYTF
14	TRBD1	few	TRBV20-1	TRBJ2-5	TGCAGTGCTAGAGACGACAGGGGCCAAGAGACCCAGTACTTC	CSARDDRGQETQYF
14	-	many	TRBV2	TRBJ1-1	TGTGCCAGCAGTGAGCAAGGTTATGGCACTGAAGCTTTCTTT	CASSEQGYGTEAFF
14	TRBD1	-	TRBV4-2	TRBJ2-7	TGTGCCAGCAGCCAGAGGACAGGCGTTTACGAGCAGTACTTC	CASSQRTGVYEQYF
16	TRBD1	-	TRBV18	TRBJ1-2	TGTGCCAGCTCAGCCGGGACAGGTTCTTCTAACTATGGCTACACCTTC	CASSAGTGSSNYGYTF
15	-	many	TRBV7-8	TRBJ2-7	TGTGCCAGCAGCTCACCCGGGACTCCGCCTTACGAGCAGTACTTC	CASSSPGTPPYEQYF
14	-	many	TRBV30	TRBJ2-3	TGTGCCTGGAGGAGGGGCGGCAGCACAGATACGCAGTATTTT	CAWRRGGSTDTQYF
16	-	-	TRBV10-3	TRBJ1-5	TGTGCCATCAGTAAGGGGAAAACGGATAGCAATCAGCCCCAGCATTTT	CAISKGKTDSNQPQHF
14	TRBD1	few	TRBV19	TRBJ2-2	TGTGCCAGTAGTATCCGACAGGGCACCGGGGAGCTGTTTTTT	CASSIRQGTGELFF
13	-	many	TRBV5-1	TRBJ2-3	TGCGCCAGCAGCAGGGACACTACAGATACGCAGTATTTT	CASSRDTTDTQYF
16	-	many	TRBV10-3	TRBJ2-1	TGTGCCATCAGTGAGTCCACTTCAGGGGCCTACAATGAGCAGTTCTTC	CAISESTSGAYNEQFF
15	-	few	TRBV19	TRBJ2-2	TGTGCCAGTAGTTCGGGGGCGGTTCTCACCGGGGAGCTGTTTTTT	CASSSGAVLTGELFF
15	-	few	TRBV11-3	TRBJ2-7	TGTGCCAGCAGCTTAGATCCCAGGGTATCCTACGAGCAGTACTTC	CASSLDPRVSYEQYF
15	TRBD1	-	TRBV24-1	TRBJ2-5	TGTGCCACCAGTGATTTGAAGGGGGCTGGGGAGACCCAGTACTTC	CATSDLKGAGETQYF
14	-	many	TRBV11-2	TRBJ1-3	TGTGCCAGCAGCTTAGTGGCCTCTGGAAACACCATATATTTT	CASSLVASGNTIYF
14	-	many	TRBV2	TRBJ1-5	TGTGCCAGCAGTGGGGGGGGGGGGAATCAGCCCCAGCATTTT	CASSGGGGNQPQHF